These 11 T cell receptor beta chains were all obtained from the same sample, sequenced in a study of identical twins. TCRdb itself ran the 5' RACE reads through MiXCR, one entry per CDR3 protein. The sample lists 200,000 to 250,000 distinct CDR3 sequences, about 7.5% occurring once. The sample was also linked to a second study, of yellow fever vaccine responses in identical twins.

Sequenced material: CD8+ T cells sorted from blood. The receptors were gathered from a woman between 18 and 29 years old in good health.

This clonotype was detected only a few times. V and J are TRBV7-9 and TRBJ2-7, with D possibly TRBD2 on 5 matching bases. Trimming stripped 6 bases from V and 5 bases from J, with 11 bases between. The CDR3 totals 12 residues. Germline V CDR1 and CDR2: SEHNR, FQNEAQ (reference sequence). This CDR3 is CASSIPGNEQYV. The CDR3 nucleotides read TGTGCCAGCAGTATCCCGGGGAACGAGCAGTACGTC.

This clonotype turned up a few times. The chain couples TRBV12-3 or TRBV12-4 to TRBJ2-3; 12 positions match TRBD2. The junction had 6 bases not matched to a gene; V was cut back by 6 bases and J by 5 bases. This CDR3 has 15 amino acids. Written as DNA, the CDR3 is TGTGCCAGCAGGACTAGCGGGAGCGTTGAAGATACGCAGTATTTT. This codes for CASRTSGSVEDTQYF.

This chain links TRBV7-9 with TRBJ2-7; D remains unclear. Germline V gene lookup returns CDR1 SEHNR and CDR2 FQNEAQ (reference sequence). V was pared by 5 bases and J by 1 base, with 3 bases between. The CDR3 runs 11 residues. Here the CDR3 DNA reads TGTGCCAGCAGCCGATCCTACGAGCAGTACGTC. This translates into CASSRSYEQYV.

This chain uses TRBV27 with TRBJ1-2; D may be TRBD1 (5 bases). Germline assignment: CDR1 MNHEY and CDR2 SMNVEV (reference sequence). V lost 4 bases to trimming and J lost 6 bases, with 9 bases between them. The CDR3 loop spans 12 amino acids. CDR3 residues: CASSSGMNGYTF. The CDR3 DNA follows: TGTGCCAGCAGTTCAGGGATGAATGGCTACACCTTC.

This clonotype was picked up many times. The chain links TRBV9 to TRBJ1-6; D is perhaps TRBD1 (6 bases). The CDR3 consists of 14 residues. Per the germline V gene, CDR1 is SGDLS and CDR2 is YYNGEE. Trimming removed 3 bases at V and 7 bases at J, with 11 bases between. The CDR3 DNA sequence: TGTGCCAGCAGCGAGTGGGGGCTGAATTCACCCCTCCACTTT. Its protein product is CASSEWGLNSPLHF.

This clonotype was observed at least ten times. The chain is built from TRBV5-1 and TRBJ2-7, with 8 bases lining up with TRBD2. Germline V gene data show CDR1 as SGHRS and CDR2 as YFSETQ. The CDR3 is 14 amino acids. V was pared by 2 bases and J by 2 bases, with 3 bases of the junction left unmatched. In nucleotides, the CDR3 is TGCGCCAGCAGCTTTGGGCGGGAGGCCTACGAGCAGTACTTC. Its protein product is CASSFGREAYEQYF.

This clonotype has a count of ten or more. The chain employs TRBV12-3 or TRBV12-4 and TRBJ1-2, with D possibly being TRBD1 (6 bases). V was trimmed by 2 bases and J by 6 bases, leaving 10 bases between them. The CDR3 is made up of 13 amino acids. The CDR3 DNA reads TGTGCCAGCAGTTTACAGGGGCCGGATGGCTACACCTTC. Translating it yields CASSLQGPDGYTF.

The chain links TRBV20-1 to TRBJ2-7; D is ambiguous. CDR1 and CDR2 (germline): DFQATT, SNEGSKA (reference sequence). V shed 5 bases and J shed 2 bases, with 13 bases lying between them. The CDR3 sequence is 13 residues long. Here the CDR3 reads CSALPMDTYEQYV. The CDR3 DNA is TGCAGTGCTCTCCCCATGGATACCTACGAGCAGTACGTC.

The chain uses TRBV5-1 and TRBJ2-1, with D unclear. CDR3 length: 15 residues. Looked up from germline, CDR1 is SGHRS and CDR2 is YFSETQ. Trimming left V 0 bases short and J 8 bases short, with 15 bases between. The CDR3 nucleotides are TGCGCCAGCAGCTTGGCCGTACTTCCAGGCGATGAGCAGTTCTTC. As protein: CASSLAVLPGDEQFF.

This clonotype was detected a few times. This chain links TRBV11-2 with TRBJ2-7; 7 bases are a match to TRBD2. V gave up 5 bases and J gave up 2 bases; unmatched junction bases: 12. The germline V gene has CDR1 SGHAT and CDR2 FQNNGV. The CDR3 contains 16 residues. The CDR3 sequence is CASSGPSSGRAYEQYF. CDR3 nucleotides: TGTGCCAGCAGCGGCCCCTCTAGCGGAAGAGCCTACGAGCAGTACTTC.

This clonotype was recorded a few times. V and J are TRBV6-5 and TRBJ1-5, with D unclear. CDR1 and CDR2 from the germline V gene are MNHEY and SVGAGI. This CDR3 spans 14 amino acids. V shed 2 bases and J shed 1 base, with 6 bases lying between them. CDR3 residues: CASSYLASNQPQHF. The CDR3 bases are TGTGCCAGCAGTTACCTGGCGAGCAATCAGCCCCAGCATTTT.